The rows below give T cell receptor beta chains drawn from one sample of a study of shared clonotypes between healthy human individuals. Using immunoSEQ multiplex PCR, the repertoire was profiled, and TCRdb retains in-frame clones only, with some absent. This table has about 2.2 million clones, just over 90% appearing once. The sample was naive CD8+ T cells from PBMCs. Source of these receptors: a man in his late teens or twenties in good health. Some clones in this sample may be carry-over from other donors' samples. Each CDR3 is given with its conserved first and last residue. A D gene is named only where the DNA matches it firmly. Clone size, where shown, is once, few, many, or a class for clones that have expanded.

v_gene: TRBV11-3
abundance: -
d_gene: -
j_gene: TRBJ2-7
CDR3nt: TGTGCCAGCAGCTTAGTGGCTGGGGACGAGCAGTACTTC
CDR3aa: CASSLVAGDEQYF

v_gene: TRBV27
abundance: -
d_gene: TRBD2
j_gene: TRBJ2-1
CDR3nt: TGTGCCAGCAGTTTATCGATCCGACTAGCGGCCTACAATGAGCAGTTCTTC
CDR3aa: CASSLSIRLAAYNEQFF

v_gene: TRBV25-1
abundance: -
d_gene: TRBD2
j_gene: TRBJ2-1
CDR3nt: TGTGCCAGCAGCCAAGCGGGAGTAGTCTTC
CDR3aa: CASSQAGVVF

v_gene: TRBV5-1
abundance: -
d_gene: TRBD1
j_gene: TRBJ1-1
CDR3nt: TGCGCCAGCAGCTTGGCCTTTAGGACAGGGACCAACACTGAAGCTTTCTTT
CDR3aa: CASSLAFRTGTNTEAFF

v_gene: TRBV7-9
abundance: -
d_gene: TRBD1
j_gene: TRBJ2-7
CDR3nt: TGTGCCAGCAGCTTCCGACAGGGGAGCTCCTACGAGCAGTACTTC
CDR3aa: CASSFRQGSSYEQYF

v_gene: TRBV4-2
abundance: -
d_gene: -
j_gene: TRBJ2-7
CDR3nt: TGTGCCAGCAGCCATTTGACAACCGAGCAGTACTTC
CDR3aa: CASSHLTTEQYF

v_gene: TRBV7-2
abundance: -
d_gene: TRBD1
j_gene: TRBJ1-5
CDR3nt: TGTGCCAGCAGCTTAGGGACAGGGTTTACGAATCCCCAGCATTTT
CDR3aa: CASSLGTGFTNPQHF

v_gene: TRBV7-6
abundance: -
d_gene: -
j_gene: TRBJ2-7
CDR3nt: TGTGCCAGCAGCTTAAGGTCGGTTGGCCAGTCCCACGAGCAGTACTTC
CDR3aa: CASSLRSVGQSHEQYF

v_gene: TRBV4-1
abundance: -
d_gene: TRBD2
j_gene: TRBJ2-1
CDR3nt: TGCGCCAGCAGCTCAAACCCACAGGGACTAGCGGGAGGGAAATCCTACAATGAGCAGTTCTTC
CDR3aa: CASSSNPQGLAGGKSYNEQFF

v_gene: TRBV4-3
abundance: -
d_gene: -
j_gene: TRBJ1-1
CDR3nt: TGCGCCAGCAGCCAAGATGAGGGGCTGAAAACTGAAGCTTTCTTT
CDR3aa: CASSQDEGLKTEAFF

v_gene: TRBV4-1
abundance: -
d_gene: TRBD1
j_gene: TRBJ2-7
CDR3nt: TGCGCCAGCAGCCAAGCGAAAGGACAGGGGGCGACTGACGAGCAGTACTTC
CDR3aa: CASSQAKGQGATDEQYF

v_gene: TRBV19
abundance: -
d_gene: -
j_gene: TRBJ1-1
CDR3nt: TGTGCCAGTAGTAGCCCCAGGGGAGAGGCTGAAGCTTTCTTT
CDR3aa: CASSSPRGEAEAFF

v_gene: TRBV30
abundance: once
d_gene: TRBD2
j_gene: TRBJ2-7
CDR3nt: TGTGCCAGACTAGCGGGAGTTGCATACGAGCAGTACTTC
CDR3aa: CARLAGVAYEQYF

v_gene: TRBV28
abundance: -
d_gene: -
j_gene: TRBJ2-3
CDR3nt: TGTGCCAGCAGCAAAGGGTCGGGTAGCACAGATACGCAGTATTTT
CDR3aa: CASSKGSGSTDTQYF

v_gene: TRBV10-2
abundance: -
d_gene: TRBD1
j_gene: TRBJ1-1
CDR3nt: TGCGCCAGCCGACAGGGGAACCCTGAAGCTTTCTTT
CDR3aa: CASRQGNPEAFF

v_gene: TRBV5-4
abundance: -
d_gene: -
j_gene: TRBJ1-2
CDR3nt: TGTGCCACCTCCAACTCATATGGCTACACCTTC
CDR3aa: CATSNSYGYTF

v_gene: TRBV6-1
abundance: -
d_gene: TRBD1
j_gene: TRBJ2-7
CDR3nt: TGTGCCAGCAGATACAGGGGGACTGGCTACGAGCAGTACTTC
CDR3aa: CASRYRGTGYEQYF

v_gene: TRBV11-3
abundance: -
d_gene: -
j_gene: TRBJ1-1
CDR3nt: TGTGCCAGCAGCCCCCACCAGCGGAACACTGAAGCTTTCTTT
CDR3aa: CASSPHQRNTEAFF

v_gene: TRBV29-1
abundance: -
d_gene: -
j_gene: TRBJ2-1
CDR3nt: TGCAGCGTCCGCCGGGAGTACAATGAGCAGTTCTTC
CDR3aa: CSVRREYNEQFF

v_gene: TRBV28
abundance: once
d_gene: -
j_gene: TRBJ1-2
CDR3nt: TGTGCCAGCAGAATGGGTAGGGGGTCAGATGGCTACACCTTC
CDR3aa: CASRMGRGSDGYTF

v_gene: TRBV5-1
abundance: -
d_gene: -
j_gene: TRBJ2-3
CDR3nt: TGCGCCAGCAGCTTTACGTCCGGGAGTACAGATACGCAGTATTTT
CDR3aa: CASSFTSGSTDTQYF

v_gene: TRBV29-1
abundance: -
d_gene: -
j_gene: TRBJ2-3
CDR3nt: TGCAGCGTTACAGCGGATACGCAGTATTTT
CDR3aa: CSVTADTQYF

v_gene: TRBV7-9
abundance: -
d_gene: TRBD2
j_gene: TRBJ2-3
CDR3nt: TGTGCCAGCAGCTTAGCACTAGCGGGCGGCACAGATACGCAGTATTTT
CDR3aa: CASSLALAGGTDTQYF

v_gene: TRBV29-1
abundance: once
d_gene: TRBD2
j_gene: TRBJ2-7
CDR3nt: TGCAGCGTGGAGTACACTAGCGGGACGTACTACGAGCAGTACTTC
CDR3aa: CSVEYTSGTYYEQYF

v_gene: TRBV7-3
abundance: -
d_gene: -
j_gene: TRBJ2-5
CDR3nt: TGTGCCAGCAGCTCCTACACCAACGGCGCCAAGGAGACCCAGTACTTC
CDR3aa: CASSSYTNGAKETQYF

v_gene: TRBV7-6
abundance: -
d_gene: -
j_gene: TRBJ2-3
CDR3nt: TGTGCCAGCAGTCACCGGGACTCCAGCACAGATACGCAGTATTTT
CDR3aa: CASSHRDSSTDTQYF

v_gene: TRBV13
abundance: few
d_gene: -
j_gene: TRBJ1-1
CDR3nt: TGTGCCAGCAGCTTAAAGGACACTGAAGCTTTCTTT
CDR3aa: CASSLKDTEAFF

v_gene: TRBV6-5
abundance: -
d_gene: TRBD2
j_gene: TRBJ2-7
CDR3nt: TGTGCCAGCAGCTATTCGGGACTAGCCTACGAGCAGTACTTC
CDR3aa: CASSYSGLAYEQYF

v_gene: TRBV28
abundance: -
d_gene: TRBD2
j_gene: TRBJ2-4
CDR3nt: TGTGCCATAGCGGGACGTCTAGCCAAAAACATTCAGTACTTC
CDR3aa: CAIAGRLAKNIQYF